The clone carrying this T cell receptor beta chain has a count of ten or more. Its antigen is still unknown. The data stem from a study of T cells after posttransplantation cyclophosphamide. TCRdb keeps only in-frame clones here, not all; method: immunoSEQ multiplex PCR. The sample contains more than 40,000 clones, none of them singletons. On the day of bone marrow donation, the related graft donor provided peripheral blood. Study observations and caveats: Skin or GI-infiltrating T cells shared few TRB sequences with blood. TRB clonality was highly associated with recipient CMV seropositivity and reactivation. Later blood repertoires were often dominated by clones from the donor CD8+ memory compartment.

Deletions cut 4 bases from V and 4 bases from J, with 8 bases between. The CDR3 length is 12 residues. Germline CDR1 and CDR2: SGHVS and FQNEAQ. The source of this sequence is a man aged 40-49 years in good health, CMV-negative, and a related stem cell transplant donor. The V gene is TRBV7-8, the J gene TRBJ2-7; possible D gene TRBD2, 6 bases. Material for sequencing was PBMCs. CDR3 in DNA: TGTGCCAGCAGCTGGGACTCGTACGAGCAGTACTTC. Translated, it gives CASSWDSYEQYF.